The 22 T cell receptor beta chains below come from one sample, sequenced in a study of T cells in Graves' hyperthyroidism and ophthalmopathy. Authors of the study amplified TCR beta CDR3 regions from RNA transcripts. TCR CDR3 underwent first-round RT-PCR with the HTBI primer set. TCRdb reanalysed the multiplex PCR reads using MiXCR and keeps one entry per CDR3 protein. This sample has around 690,000 distinct CDR3 sequences; 15% to 20% occur once, and the top ten carry 15% to 18%. Sequencing was done on a sample of blood. All receptors derive from a middle-aged man with Graves' hyperthyroidism.

This clonotype occurred many times. The chain uses TRBV28 and TRBJ2-7; 7 nucleotides align to TRBD1. CDR3 length: 16 amino acids. The V and J ends lost 5 bases and 0 bases, in that order; junction bases with no gene match: 10. Germline CDR1 and CDR2: MDHEN and SYDVKM. The DNA of the CDR3 is TGTGCCAGCAGTCCCACCCGGGACAGTACCTCCTACGAGCAGTACTTC. It yields the protein CASSPTRDSTSYEQYF.

This clonotype was seen many times. The chain combines TRBV7-9 with TRBJ2-1; a weak D match, TRBD2 (6 bases). Germline values: CDR1 SEHNR, CDR2 FQNEAQ (reference sequence). V was pared by 8 bases and J by 5 bases, with 13 bases between. The CDR3 sequence is 13 residues long. CDR3 bases: TGTGCCAGCGGGGACTCGTTTAACAATGAGCAGTTCTTC. This sequence encodes CASGDSFNNEQFF. Together with reference TRBV7-9 and TRBJ2-1, the CDR3 gives the full variable domain: DTGVSQNPRHKITKRGQNVTFRCDPISEHNRLYWYRQTLGQGPEFLTYFQNEAQLEKSRLLSDRFSAERPKGSFSTLEIQRTEQGDSAMYLCASGDSFNNEQFFGPGTRLTVL.

In its sample, this clonotype was seen many times. The V gene is TRBV7-2, the J gene TRBJ2-7; D might be TRBD2 (6 bases). Germline CDR1 SGHTA, CDR2 FQGNSA. The CDR3 has 15 residues. V shed 1 base and J shed 2 bases, with 12 bases lying between them. This CDR3 is CASSLEGGPTYEQYF. Written as DNA, the CDR3 is TGTGCCAGCAGCTTAGAGGGAGGTCCGACCTACGAGCAGTACTTC. Full variable domain (remainder filled in from reference TRBV7-2 and TRBJ2-7): GAGVSQSPSNKVTEKGKDVELRCDPISGHTALYWYRQSLGQGLEFLIYFQGNSAPDKSGLPSDRFSAERTGGSVSTLTIQRTQQEDSAVYLCASSLEGGPTYEQYFGPGTRLTVT.

The sample holds many counts of this clonotype. This rearrangement joins TRBV2 to TRBJ2-1; 10 nucleotides line up with TRBD2. Unmatched junction bases numbered 3, after V lost 5 bases and J lost 5 bases. Per germline, CDR1 SNHLY and CDR2 FYNNEI. CDR3 length: 14 amino acids. For the CDR3, the DNA is TGTGCCAGCAGTCTAGCGGGAGAGCACAATGAGCAGTTCTTC. This codes for CASSLAGEHNEQFF.

This clonotype was detected ten times or more. This sequence joins TRBV7-6 and TRBJ2-5; 9 positions match TRBD2. This CDR3 spans 12 amino acids. The germline V gene has CDR1 SGHVS and CDR2 FNYEAQ. Unmatched junction bases numbered 0, after V lost 8 bases and J lost 2 bases. CDR3 protein: CASGLAQETQYF. The CDR3 DNA sequence: TGTGCCAGCGGACTAGCGCAAGAGACCCAGTACTTC.

This clonotype was recorded a few times. This chain uses TRBV9 with TRBJ2-2, with 7 bases aligning to TRBD1. V gave up 5 bases and J gave up 1 base; unmatched junction bases: 5. Germline loops: CDR1 SGDLS, CDR2 YYNGEE. The CDR3 is made up of 15 amino acids. Here the CDR3 reads CASSDRAKNTGELFF. The CDR3 DNA follows: TGTGCCAGCAGTGACAGGGCCAAGAACACCGGGGAGCTGTTTTTT. The entire variable domain, with the rest obtained from reference TRBV9 and TRBJ2-2, is as follows: DSGVTQTPKHLITATGQRVTLRCSPRSGDLSVYWYQQSLDQGLQFLIQYYNGEERAKGNILERFSAQQFPDLHSELNLSSLELGDSALYFCASSDRAKNTGELFFGEGSRLTVL.

This chain uses TRBV9 with TRBJ1-4; D is uncertain. Germline V gene data show CDR1 as SGDLS and CDR2 as YYNGEE. The CDR3 length is 12 residues. Trimming cost V 3 bases and J 6 bases, with 6 bases left between them. The DNA for the CDR3 is TGTGCCAGCAGCGCGAGAGATGAAAAACTGTTTTTT. Protein: CASSARDEKLFF.

This clonotype was counted only a few times. The chain links TRBV20-1 to TRBJ2-3; perhaps TRBD2 as D (6 bases). The CDR3 spans 13 residues. Germline V CDR1 and CDR2: DFQATT, SNEGSKA (reference sequence). Here the CDR3 reads CSALATSTDTQYF. In DNA, the CDR3 is TGCAGCGCTCTAGCGACTAGCACAGATACGCAGTATTTT.

The V call is TRBV19, the J call TRBJ2-2, with D tentatively TRBD1 (5 bases). CDR3 length: 15 residues. Germline V gives CDR1 LNHDA, CDR2 SQIVND (reference sequence). Between the trimmed V and J ends, which lost 7 bases and 1 base, there was a span of 13 bases. CDR3 protein: CASKPSGRNTGELFF. The CDR3 coding sequence is TGTGCCAGTAAACCCTCAGGGCGGAACACCGGGGAGCTGTTTTTT.

V and J are TRBV19 and TRBJ2-3; 10 positions match TRBD1. The CDR3 has 15 residues. The germline V gene encodes CDR1 LNHDA and CDR2 SQIVND (reference sequence). Trimming took 9 bases from V and 2 from J; bases not matched to a gene: 8. The CDR3 nucleotides read TGTGCCAGCGGGACGACAGGGGGCAACACAGATACGCAGTATTTT. This gives the protein CASGTTGGNTDTQYF.

This clonotype appeared many times. The genes are TRBV7-8 and TRBJ1-5; 7 nucleotides line up with TRBD1. The V gene end was trimmed by 5 bases and the J gene end by 5 bases; junction bases not matched to a gene: 12. CDR1 is SGHVS, CDR2 FQNEAQ, per germline. The CDR3 runs to 16 residues. CDR3 coding DNA: TGTGCCAGCAGCCACCCAGGGGGGGTGTCGGATCAGCCCCAGCATTTT. Protein: CASSHPGGVSDQPQHF.

V and J are TRBV18 and TRBJ2-7, with 11 bases matching TRBD2. The V and J ends lost 2 bases and 3 bases, in that order; junction bases with no gene match: 12. CDR3 length equals 18 residues. Germline CDR1 reads KGHSH; CDR2 reads LQKENI. This CDR3 is CASSPSKLAGARFYEQYF. The CDR3 coding sequence is TGTGCCAGCTCACCAAGTAAACTAGCGGGAGCCCGTTTCTACGAGCAGTACTTC.

The chain combines TRBV3-1 with TRBJ2-4; the match to TRBD2 covers 9 bases. J lost 6 bases, V lost 1 base, and 4 bases had no gene match. This CDR3 is built from 15 residues. Per germline, CDR1 LGHDT and CDR2 YNNKEL (reference sequence). CDR3 nucleotides: TGTGCCAGCAGCCAAGGTCTAGCGGGAATAAACATTCAGTACTTC. This gives the protein CASSQGLAGINIQYF. Complete variable domain (other parts from reference TRBV3-1 and TRBJ2-4): DTAVSQTPKYLVTQMGNDKSIKCEQNLGHDTMYWYKQDSKKFLKIMFSYNNKELIINETVPNRFSPKSPDKAHLNLHINSLELGDSAVYFCASSQGLAGINIQYFGAGTRLSVL.

This clonotype was counted only a few times. The V call is TRBV19, the J call TRBJ2-1, with 8 bases aligning to TRBD2. The germline V gene encodes CDR1 LNHDA and CDR2 SQIVND (reference sequence). The CDR3 sequence is 16 residues long. V dropped 3 bases and J dropped 3; count of bases not matched to a gene: 7. For the CDR3, the DNA is TGTGCCAGTAGTATCGGAACTAGCGGCCTCTACAATGAGCAGTTCTTC. Translated: CASSIGTSGLYNEQFF.

This clonotype was detected only a few times. The chain employs TRBV5-6 and TRBJ1-1; D remains ambiguous. Germline loops: CDR1 SGHDT, CDR2 YYEEEE. The germline V and J ends were trimmed by 1 base and 3 bases, with 7 bases remaining between them. This CDR3 is built from 13 residues. The CDR3 DNA sequence: TGTGCCAGCAGCTTGAGCAAGTACACTGAAGCTTTCTTT. Its translation is CASSLSKYTEAFF.

There are many counts of this clonotype. This chain connects TRBV12-3 or TRBV12-4 to TRBJ1-1; the D gene is possibly TRBD1 (5 bases). V was cut by 6 bases and J by 11 bases, with 22 bases left in between. This CDR3 spans 14 amino acids. The CDR3 reads CASRHKRRTIRAFF. CDR3 DNA: TGTGCCAGCAGACACAAGCGGCGGACAATCCGGGCTTTCTTT.

The CDR3 loop is CASSASDYNSPLHF. CDR3 DNA sequence: TGTGCCAGCAGCGCCAGTGACTATAATTCACCCCTCCACTTT. V and J are TRBV7-9 and TRBJ1-6; D is unresolved. Germline assignment: CDR1 SEHNR and CDR2 FQNEAQ (reference sequence). The CDR3 sequence is 14 residues long. V shed 5 bases and J shed 3 bases, with 8 bases lying between them. Together with reference TRBV7-9 and TRBJ1-6, the CDR3 gives the full variable domain: DTGVSQNPRHKITKRGQNVTFRCDPISEHNRLYWYRQTLGQGPEFLTYFQNEAQLEKSRLLSDRFSAERPKGSFSTLEIQRTEQGDSAMYLCASSASDYNSPLHFGNGTRLTVT.

This clonotype was detected ten times or more. The chain uses TRBV11-2 and TRBJ1-2; 8 bases align to TRBD1. The CDR3 covers 19 residues. The germline CDR1 and CDR2 sequences are SGHAT and FQNNGV. The trim removed 4 bases at V and 1 base at J, leaving 17 bases unmatched. The CDR3 spells CASSSRKSGQANFNYGYTF. CDR3 nucleotide sequence: TGTGCCAGCAGCTCGCGTAAATCGGGACAGGCTAACTTTAACTATGGCTACACCTTC.

Turning to this clonotype: This sequence may be a read error, since a much larger clone differs from it by one base. This rearrangement joins TRBV5-1 to TRBJ2-5; D remains unclear. Between the trimmed V and J ends, which lost 4 bases and 5 bases, there was a span of 15 bases. Germline CDR1 is SGHRS and CDR2 is YFSETQ. CDR3 length: 14 residues. The CDR3, as DNA: TGCGCCAGCAGCCCTGTTACTGCCGGGGAGACCCAGTACTTC. Its translation: CASSPVTAGETQYF.

Remarks on this clonotype: A much larger clone differs from this one at a single base, so this may be a read error. The V gene is TRBV3-1, the J gene TRBJ2-1; 7 bases are a match to TRBD2. V shed 0 bases, J shed 5 bases, and the junction held 4 bases outside the gene matches. The CDR3 consists of 15 residues. Looked up from germline, CDR1 is LGHDT and CDR2 is YNNKEL (reference sequence). CDR3 loop: CASSQDETSHNEQFF. The CDR3 DNA reads as TGTGCCAGCAGCCAAGATGAGACTAGCCACAATGAGCAGTTCTTC.

This clonotype was counted ten times or more. The chain has TRBV9 and TRBJ2-7; D is possibly TRBD2 (7 bases). The CDR3 length is 16 residues. Germline-derived CDR1 and CDR2 are SGDLS and YYNGEE. Trimming pared 1 base from V and 3 bases from J, leaving 17 bases between. The CDR3, as DNA: TGTGCCAGCAGCGTAAACGAGGGGGGGATAGTCTACGAGCAGTACTTC. The encoded protein is CASSVNEGGIVYEQYF. The full variable domain, its missing parts supplied by reference TRBV9 and TRBJ2-7, is DSGVTQTPKHLITATGQRVTLRCSPRSGDLSVYWYQQSLDQGLQFLIQYYNGEERAKGNILERFSAQQFPDLHSELNLSSLELGDSALYFCASSVNEGGIVYEQYFGPGTRLTVT.

This clonotype came up many times. The chain carries TRBV27 and TRBJ2-7; weak D call: TRBD1 (6 bases). The CDR3 is 16 amino acids. Looked up from germline, CDR1 is MNHEY and CDR2 is SMNVEV (reference sequence). The V and J ends lost 4 bases and 0 bases respectively, with 16 bases between them. The CDR3 is CASSSPPGAVSYEQYF. In nucleotides, the CDR3 is TGTGCCAGCAGTTCTCCCCCAGGGGCCGTCTCCTACGAGCAGTACTTC.